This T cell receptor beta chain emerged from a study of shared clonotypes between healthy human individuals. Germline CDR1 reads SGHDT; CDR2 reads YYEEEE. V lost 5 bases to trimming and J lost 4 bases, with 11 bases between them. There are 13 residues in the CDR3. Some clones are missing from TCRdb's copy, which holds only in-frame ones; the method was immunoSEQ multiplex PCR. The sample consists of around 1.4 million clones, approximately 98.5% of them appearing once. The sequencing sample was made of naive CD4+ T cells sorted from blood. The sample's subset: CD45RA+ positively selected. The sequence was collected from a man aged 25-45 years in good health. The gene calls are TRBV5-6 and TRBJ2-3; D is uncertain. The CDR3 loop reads CASRARMADTQYF. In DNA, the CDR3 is TGTGCCAGCAGGGCCCGCATGGCAGATACGCAGTATTTT.